This TCR beta chain was sequenced in a study of breast tumors, draining lymph nodes, adjacent tissues (TCRdb year 2016). Concerning the study at large: The study compared TCR beta repertoires across tumor, adjacent nontumor tissue and axillary lymph nodes from breast cancer patients. In human breast cancer, the study set out to evaluate how tumor, surrounding tissue and draining lymph node repertoires relate to one another and whether T cells may move between these sites.

Sequencer: Illumina HiSeq 2000. Multiplex PCR amplification was used to generate the TCR beta chain libraries. The amplified TCR beta chain products were analyzed by high-throughput sequencing. The public reads were reprocessed in TCRdb via fastp at Q25 and MiXCR, keeping in-frame beta chains. Every CDR3 protein is listed once, alongside the most common genes and DNA of its rows. For this sample there are fewer than 250,000 distinct CDR3 sequences; approximately 31% appear just once. The ten largest account for around 1.5% of the sample. At the junction V is shortened by 7 bases and J by 3 bases, with 13 bases in between. Looking up the germline V gene yields CDR1 SQVTM and CDR2 ANQGSEA. From cysteine to phenylalanine, the CDR3 is 13 amino acids long. The retained sequence is limited to the CDR3, 39 bases, with the frame set at the first base. The axillary draining lymph nodes of breast cancer patients were the source of the lymph node samples.

This clonotype was recorded at least ten times. Its antigen is still unknown. The record has no base qualities; no much larger clone is one base away. Beyond this particular receptor, the publication reports: T-cell repertoire diversity in tumors was found to be lower than in lymph nodes but higher than in nontumor tissue, and preferential V and J gene usage was observed. Tumor and nontumor tissue repertoires were significantly more similar in luminal-like than in basal-like breast cancer. Rather than being directly demonstrated, the conclusion that tumor T cells originate in lymph nodes was presented as consistent with a hypothesis. The data were considered consistent with the idea that most tumor T cells come from the lymph node and then expand in tumor tissue.

The specimen sequenced was axillary lymph node tissue. The receptor's source is a female donor with breast cancer. Some clones in this sample may be carry-over from other donors' samples. This receptor chain uses TRBV29-1 and TRBJ1-5, with the D gene uncertain. The CDR3 reads as follows: CSAAVAFNQPQHF. DNA sequence: TGCAGCGCCGCCGTTGCTTTCAATCAGCCCCAGCATTTT.